This TCR beta chain appears in the sequencing data of a study of blood T cell repertoires in COVID-19. Libraries were prepared by immunoSEQ multiplex PCR; TCRdb keeps only in-frame clonotypes and omits some of them. The table shows more than 50,000 clones, with 90% occurring only once. CDR1 and CDR2 (germline): LNHDA, SQIVND (reference sequence). Unmatched junction bases numbered 13, after V lost 4 bases and J lost 8 bases. This CDR3 is built from 18 residues. Sequencing input: peripheral blood. The receptor's source is a middle-aged woman with active COVID-19. V usage is TRBV19 and J usage is TRBJ2-3; 15 positions match TRBD2. The CDR3 sequence is CASSRDLGLAGGQGTQYF. CDR3 DNA sequence: TGTGCCAGTAGTAGAGACCTTGGACTAGCGGGGGGGCAGGGTACGCAGTATTTT.